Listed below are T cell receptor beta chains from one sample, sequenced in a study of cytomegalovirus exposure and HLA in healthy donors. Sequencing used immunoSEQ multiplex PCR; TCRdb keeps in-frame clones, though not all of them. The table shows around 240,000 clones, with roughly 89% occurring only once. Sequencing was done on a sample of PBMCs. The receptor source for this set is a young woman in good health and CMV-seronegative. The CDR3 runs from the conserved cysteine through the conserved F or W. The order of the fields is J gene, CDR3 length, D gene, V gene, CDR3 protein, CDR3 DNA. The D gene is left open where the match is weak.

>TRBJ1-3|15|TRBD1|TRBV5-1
CASSSGTVFGNTIYF
TGCGCCAGCAGCTCCGGGACAGTCTTTGGAAACACCATATATTTT
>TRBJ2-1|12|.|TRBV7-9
CASSLGVDEQFF
TGTGCCAGCAGCTTAGGTGTCGATGAGCAGTTCTTC
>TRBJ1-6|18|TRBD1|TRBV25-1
CASGGQPKSSSYNSPLHF
TGTGCCAGCGGGGGACAGCCGAAATCAAGCTCCTATAATTCACCCCTCCACTTT
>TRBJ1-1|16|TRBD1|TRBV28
CASSPGQAWGNTEAFF
TGTGCCAGCAGTCCGGGACAGGCCTGGGGGAACACTGAAGCTTTCTTT
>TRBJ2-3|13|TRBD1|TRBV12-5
CASGLGQGSSQYF
TGTGCTAGTGGTTTGGGACAGGGTTCTTCGCAGTATTTT
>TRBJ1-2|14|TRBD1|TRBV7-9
CASSLGQGADGYTF
TGTGCCAGCAGCTTAGGTCAGGGGGCTGATGGCTACACCTTC
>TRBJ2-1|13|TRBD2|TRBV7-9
CASSSPGGNEQFF
TGTGCCAGCAGCTCCCCGGGGGGAAATGAGCAGTTCTTC
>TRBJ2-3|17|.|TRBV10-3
CAISDFPAGGSTDTQYF
TGTGCCATCAGTGACTTCCCGGCGGGTGGGAGCACAGATACGCAGTATTTT
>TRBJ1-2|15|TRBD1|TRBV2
CASRGPGTGAGGYTF
TGTGCCAGCAGGGGCCCAGGGACAGGGGCGGGTGGCTACACCTTC
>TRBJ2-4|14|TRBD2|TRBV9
CASSVAGLAEPQYF
TGTGCCAGCAGCGTAGCTGGGCTAGCGGAACCTCAGTACTTC